A single sample is the source of the 12 T cell receptor beta chains below, sequenced in a study of shared clonotypes between healthy human individuals. Produced via immunoSEQ multiplex PCR; TCRdb's table is partial and in-frame only. The sample carries around 580,000 clones, 95% to 98% recorded once. CD8 cells regarded as naive lacked CD45RO, were positively chosen for CCR7, and omitted terminally differentiated effector memory CD45RA+ cells. Sequenced sample: naive CD8+ T cells sorted from blood. These receptors were collected from a man aged 30 to 39 in good health.

The chain is built from TRBV2 and TRBJ2-2; D is uncertain. CDR1 and CDR2 from the germline V gene are SNHLY and FYNNEI. Trimming took off 8 bases at V and 4 bases at J, with 8 bases between the two ends. The length of the CDR3 is 12 residues. CDR3 bases: TGTGCCAGCTTAGAGGCCACCGGGGAGCTGTTTTTT. It is translated as CASLEATGELFF.

The CDR3 here is CASSLQGQIYNEQFF. The DNA for the CDR3 is TGTGCCAGCAGCTTACAGGGACAGATCTACAATGAGCAGTTCTTC. The V call is TRBV7-3, the J call TRBJ2-1; TRBD1 agrees at 7 bases. The CDR3 extends over 15 amino acids. CDR1 SGHTA and CDR2 FQGTGA come from the germline V gene. Trimming cost V 2 bases and J 3 bases; bases outside gene matches: 4. Using reference TRBV7-3 and TRBJ2-1 for the parts outside the CDR3, the full variable domain is GAGVSQTPSNKVTEKGKYVELRCDPISGHTALYWYRQSLGQGPEFLIYFQGTGAADDSGLPNDRFFAVRPEGSVSTLKIQRTERGDSAVYLCASSLQGQIYNEQFFGPGTRLTVL.

The chain carries TRBV19 and TRBJ2-1, with D tentatively TRBD2 (5 bases). Looked up from germline, CDR1 is LNHDA and CDR2 is SQIVND (reference sequence). Trimming stripped 3 bases from V and 5 bases from J, with 11 bases between. The CDR3 is made up of 14 amino acids. The CDR3 here is CASSIRTGNNEQFF. For the CDR3, the DNA is TGTGCCAGTAGTATTAGGACTGGAAACAATGAGCAGTTCTTC. The full variable domain, with the rest looked up from reference TRBV19 and TRBJ2-1, is DGGITQSPKYLFRKEGQNVTLSCEQNLNHDAMYWYRQDPGQGLRLIYYSQIVNDFQKGDIAEGYSVSREKKESFPLTVTSAQKNPTAFYLCASSIRTGNNEQFFGPGTRLTVL.

About this clone: The junction does not match germline at one end; this may be a read error. The chain combines TRBV6-5 with TRBJ1-1; D is unclear. Germline V gene lookup returns CDR1 MNHEY and CDR2 SVGAGI. The CDR3 has 12 amino acids. CDR3 protein: CATSPGYTEAFF. CDR3 nucleotides: TGTGCCACCAGTCCGGGGTACACTGAAGCTTTCTTT.

The V gene is TRBV13, the J gene TRBJ2-1; 10 bases line up with TRBD2. The CDR3 is 15 amino acids. V dropped 6 bases and J dropped 4; count of bases not matched to a gene: 6. Per the germline V gene, CDR1 is PRHDT and CDR2 is FYEKMQ (reference sequence). The CDR3 region has the DNA TGTGCCAGCAGTCTAGCGGGAGAGGGGTACAATGAGCAGTTCTTC. Translating it yields CASSLAGEGYNEQFF.

The V call is TRBV2, the J call TRBJ2-7; 8 bases fit TRBD1. The CDR3 consists of 13 residues. The ends lost 5 bases at V and 3 bases at J; junction bases unmatched: 3. Germline CDR1 SNHLY, CDR2 FYNNEI. The CDR3, as DNA: TGTGCCAGCAGTTTCGGACAGGGCTACGAGCAGTACTTC. Translation gives CASSFGQGYEQYF.

The chain recombines TRBV4-2 with TRBJ1-4; D remains unclear. The CDR3 loop spans 15 amino acids. The germline V and J ends were trimmed by 5 bases and 6 bases, with 16 bases remaining between them. Germline V gene lookup returns CDR1 LGHNA and CDR2 YNFKEQ. The CDR3 protein is CASSATPRWDEKLFF. The CDR3 bases are TGTGCCAGCAGCGCGACCCCCCGGTGGGATGAAAAACTGTTTTTT.

This clone showed up just once. The chain carries TRBV15 and TRBJ1-2; TRBD1 matches at 9 bases. V shed 6 bases and J 2 bases; nucleotides not matched to a gene: 4. CDR1 LNHNV and CDR2 YYDKDF come from the germline V gene (reference sequence). This CDR3 spans 14 amino acids. The DNA for the CDR3 is TGTGCCACCAGGGGGACAGGGTCAAACTATGGCTACACCTTC. Translation: CATRGTGSNYGYTF.

The chain employs TRBV6-1 and TRBJ1-2, with TRBD1 identical over 9 bases. V was clipped by 6 bases and J by 3 bases; unmatched bases: 8. Germline V gives CDR1 MNHNS, CDR2 SASEGT. The CDR3 is 15 amino acids. CDR3 in DNA: TGTGCCAGCAGCGGAGGGACAGGGTATTACTATGGCTACACCTTC. Protein product: CASSGGTGYYYGYTF.

The chain couples TRBV5-5 to TRBJ2-1; D gene ambiguous. The CDR3 extends over 15 amino acids. Per germline, CDR1 SGHKS and CDR2 YYEKEE (reference sequence). The V end lost 4 bases, the J end lost 5 bases, and 16 bases lay between the germline ends. The CDR3 reads CASSPEHVADNEQFF. CDR3 DNA: TGTGCCAGCAGCCCCGAGCATGTAGCCGACAATGAGCAGTTCTTC. Drawing the rest from reference TRBV5-5 and TRBJ2-1, the complete variable domain is DAGVTQSPTHLIKTRGQQVTLRCSPISGHKSVSWYQQVLGQGPQFIFQYYEKEERGRGNFPDRFSARQFPNYSSELNVNALLLGDSALYLCASSPEHVADNEQFFGPGTRLTVL.

The sample holds one count of this clone. The chain links TRBV27 to TRBJ1-4; D gene unclear. The CDR3 sequence is 13 residues long. Trimming took 5 bases from V and 8 from J, leaving 12 bases between them. The germline CDR1 and CDR2 sequences are MNHEY and SMNVEV (reference sequence). The CDR3 nucleotides are TGTGCCAGCAGTGACCCGAGAGCAGAAAAACTGTTTTTT. Amino acids: CASSDPRAEKLFF.

This clone was detected only once. J is TRBJ2-7 and V is TRBV5-6, with unresolved D. Trimming shortened V by 0 bases and J by 3 bases, and 4 bases separated the two germline ends. Looked up from germline, CDR1 is SGHDT and CDR2 is YYEEEE. CDR3 size: 12 residues. The CDR3 here is CASSLDHYEQYF. The DNA of the CDR3 is TGTGCCAGCAGCTTGGACCACTACGAGCAGTACTTC.